This is a list of T cell receptor beta chains from one sample in a study of T cells in localized non-small cell lung cancer. Clones were sequenced by immunoSEQ multiplex PCR, and TCRdb holds only the in-frame ones, with some missing. The repertoire holds 9,500 to 15,000 clones, with 80% to 90% as singletons. Sequenced material: peripheral blood, taken before any cancer treatment. Receptors were obtained from a male donor at least 60 years old with stage I lung adenocarcinoma. The CDR3 runs from the conserved cysteine through the conserved F or W. A D gene is named only where the DNA matches it firmly. Some rows mark clone size as missing; the rest say once, few, many or name a class of expanded clone.

D gene: -; clone size: -; V gene: TRBV7-8; J gene: TRBJ2-3; CDR3 protein: CASSLQKSTDTQYF; CDR3 DNA: TGTGCCAGCAGCCTCCAGAAGAGCACAGATACGCAGTATTTT
D gene: -; clone size: once; V gene: TRBV7-8; J gene: TRBJ2-3; CDR3 protein: CASLGRVRTDTQYF; CDR3 DNA: TGTGCCAGCCTCGGCAGGGTTAGGACAGATACGCAGTATTTT
D gene: -; clone size: -; V gene: TRBV10-1; J gene: TRBJ2-1; CDR3 protein: CASSPGLSPLFF; CDR3 DNA: TGCGCCAGCAGTCCAGGACTATCCCCTTTGTTCTTC
D gene: -; clone size: -; V gene: TRBV27; J gene: TRBJ2-2; CDR3 protein: CASGPVARNTGELFF; CDR3 DNA: TGTGCCAGCGGGCCGGTTGCGAGGAACACCGGGGAGCTGTTTTTT
D gene: -; clone size: -; V gene: TRBV18; J gene: TRBJ1-1; CDR3 protein: CASSPPTARAEAFF; CDR3 DNA: TGTGCCAGCTCACCACCGACAGCGAGGGCTGAAGCTTTCTTT
D gene: TRBD2; clone size: medium-sized; V gene: TRBV27; J gene: TRBJ2-1; CDR3 protein: CASSLGGSGRQNEQFF; CDR3 DNA: TGTGCCAGCAGTTTGGGAGGGTCGGGGAGGCAGAATGAGCAGTTCTTC
D gene: -; clone size: few; V gene: TRBV14; J gene: TRBJ1-1; CDR3 protein: CASSQGRRLGNTEAFF; CDR3 DNA: TGTGCCAGCAGCCAGGGGCGGCGATTGGGGAACACTGAAGCTTTCTTT
D gene: -; clone size: once; V gene: TRBV7-2; J gene: TRBJ2-1; CDR3 protein: CASSMSVYEQFF; CDR3 DNA: TGTGCCAGCAGCATGTCTGTCTATGAGCAGTTCTTC
D gene: -; clone size: -; V gene: TRBV9; J gene: TRBJ2-1; CDR3 protein: CASSVIGGGADGDNEQFF; CDR3 DNA: TGTGCCAGCAGCGTAATTGGAGGGGGCGCCGATGGCGACAATGAGCAGTTCTTC
D gene: -; clone size: -; V gene: TRBV11-2; J gene: TRBJ2-3; CDR3 protein: CASSSGVRSLDTQYF; CDR3 DNA: TGTGCCAGCAGCTCCGGGGTTAGGTCCCTAGATACGCAGTATTTT
D gene: -; clone size: -; V gene: TRBV28; J gene: TRBJ1-2; CDR3 protein: CASSQKAGRYGYTF; CDR3 DNA: TGTGCCAGCAGTCAAAAGGCAGGACGGTATGGCTACACCTTC
D gene: -; clone size: once; V gene: TRBV19; J gene: TRBJ1-1; CDR3 protein: CASTFKGSGGAEAFF; CDR3 DNA: TGTGCCAGTACCTTTAAGGGCTCCGGAGGGGCTGAAGCTTTCTTT
D gene: -; clone size: -; V gene: TRBV2; J gene: TRBJ2-5; CDR3 protein: CASSAGVETQYF; CDR3 DNA: TGTGCCAGCAGTGCAGGGGTAGAGACCCAGTACTTC
D gene: -; clone size: -; V gene: TRBV9; J gene: TRBJ1-6; CDR3 protein: CASSVGQLRVEALHF; CDR3 DNA: TGTGCCAGCAGCGTAGGCCAGCTGAGGGTTGAGGCCCTCCACTTT
D gene: TRBD2; clone size: -; V gene: TRBV27; J gene: TRBJ2-1; CDR3 protein: CASSSRTSGSRWFF; CDR3 DNA: TGTGCCAGCAGTTCTCGGACTAGCGGGAGTAGATGGTTCTTC